The clone carrying this T cell receptor (beta chain) was observed a few times. Its matching antigen is unknown. These data are taken from a study of cytomegalovirus exposure and HLA in healthy donors. Study-wide points: Rare sequences made up most TCRs, while some public TCRs were found in many donors. There was a cluster of highly shared sequence variants that was likely a sequencing artifact.

V was trimmed by 4 bases and J by 2 bases, leaving 12 bases between them. Looked up from germline, CDR1 is SEHNR and CDR2 is FQNEAQ (reference sequence). This CDR3 comprises 14 residues. Both 60 Vbeta primers and 13 Jbeta primers went into the PCR. Generated by immunoSEQ multiplex PCR, the TCRdb table keeps only in-frame clones and is missing some. The sample records some 150,000 clones, around 82% being singletons. Sequencing used PBMCs. The clonotype was recovered from a woman aged 50 to 65 in good health and CMV-seropositive. The V call is TRBV7-9, the J call TRBJ2-7, with D perhaps TRBD1 (6 bases). Here the CDR3 reads CASSYTGSPYEQYF. Here the CDR3 DNA reads TGTGCCAGCAGCTATACAGGGAGCCCCTACGAGCAGTACTTC.